The 32 T cell receptor beta chains below come from one sample, sequenced in a study of blood T cell repertoires in COVID-19. Profiling relied on immunoSEQ multiplex PCR, and the TCRdb table lists in-frame clones only, not all of them. This sample has about 210,000 clones, with about nine tenths found just once. What was sequenced was peripheral blood. These receptors all come from a middle-aged woman with acute or convalescent COVID-19.

Turning to this clone: The same CDR3 can be traced to other DNA sequences in this sample. The rearrangement uses TRBV6-5 and TRBJ1-2, with a tentative D call TRBD1 (6 bases). This CDR3 is built from 13 residues. The V end lost 4 bases, the J end lost 2 bases, and 8 bases lay between the germline ends. Germline assignment: CDR1 MNHEY and CDR2 SVGAGI. CDR3 sequence reads: CASSLTGNYGYTF. CDR3 nucleotides: TGTGCCAGCAGTTTAACAGGGAACTATGGCTACACCTTC.

This chain links TRBV30 with TRBJ2-7; weak D call: TRBD1 (7 bases). CDR3 length: 13 residues. Trimming took 6 bases from V and 9 from J, leaving 21 bases between them. Per germline, CDR1 GTSNPN and CDR2 SVGIG (reference sequence). This CDR3 is CACSRGEYYAQYV. For the CDR3, the DNA is TGTGCCTGTTCCAGGGGGGAGTATTATGCGCAGTACGTC.

V usage is TRBV2 and J usage is TRBJ1-5, with 7 bases identical to TRBD1. The CDR3 sequence is 15 residues long. J lost 2 bases, V lost 6 bases, and 7 bases had no gene match. Germline V gene data show CDR1 as SNHLY and CDR2 as FYNNEI. The CDR3, as DNA: TGTGCCAGCAGACGGGGGACAGCCCGCAATCAGCCCCAGCATTTT. Its translation: CASRRGTARNQPQHF.

J is TRBJ2-7 and V is TRBV20-1; 7 bases agree with TRBD1. This CDR3 contains 11 residues. Germline V gives CDR1 DFQATT, CDR2 SNEGSKA (reference sequence). Trimming took 4 bases from V and 7 from J; bases not matched to a gene: 4. This CDR3 reads CSAKTGWEQYV. The CDR3 nucleotides are TGCAGTGCTAAGACAGGGTGGGAGCAGTACGTC.

The CDR3 reads CASSPTSGVDTQYF. DNA of the CDR3: TGTGCCAGCAGTCCGACTAGCGGGGTAGATACGCAGTATTTT. The rearrangement uses TRBV6-2 or TRBV6-3 and TRBJ2-3; 11 positions agree with TRBD2. CDR3 size: 14 residues. Germline-derived CDR1 and CDR2 are MNHEY and SVGEGT. V shed 5 bases, J shed 5 bases, and the junction held 3 bases outside the gene matches.

This clone was picked up one time. The rearrangement joins TRBV2 to TRBJ2-3; 10 nucleotides align to TRBD2. The germline CDR1 and CDR2 sequences are SNHLY and FYNNEI. This CDR3 contains 14 residues. With 7 bases clipped from V and 1 base from J, the junction kept 2 bases outside the gene matches. CDR3 nucleotide sequence: TGTGCCAGCACCCTAGCGGGGGGCACAGATACGCAGTATTTT. Protein: CASTLAGGTDTQYF. The full variable domain, with the rest looked up from reference TRBV2 and TRBJ2-3, is EPEVTQTPSHQVTQMGQEVILRCVPISNHLYFYWYRQILGQKVEFLVSFYNNEISEKSEIFDDQFSVERPDGSNFTLKIRSTKLEDSAMYFCASTLAGGTDTQYFGPGTRLTVL.

This chain's CDR3 is CASSSPTGTGTGELFF. The CDR3 DNA is TGTGCCAGCAGTTCCCCGACAGGGACAGGTACCGGGGAGCTGTTTTTT. The V and J genes are TRBV2 and TRBJ2-2, with 8 bases lining up with TRBD1. The ends lost 5 bases at V and 5 bases at J; junction bases unmatched: 10. Germline CDR1 SNHLY, CDR2 FYNNEI. The CDR3 has 16 residues.

The J gene is TRBJ1-2, the V gene TRBV6-1; D is perhaps TRBD1 (5 bases). Trimming shortened V by 3 bases and J by 5 bases, and 10 bases separated the two germline ends. This CDR3 is 13 amino acids long. CDR1 is MNHNS and CDR2 is SASEGT in the germline V gene. The CDR3 loop reads CASSDGGGYGYTF. CDR3 DNA sequence: TGTGCCAGCAGTGATGGGGGAGGGTATGGCTACACCTTC.

The V and J genes are TRBV19 and TRBJ1-1, with no clear D. Germline assignment: CDR1 LNHDA and CDR2 SQIVND (reference sequence). This CDR3 has 12 residues. Trimming left V 3 bases short and J 5 bases short, with 7 bases between. CDR3 coding DNA: TGTGCCAGTAGTATCCCCCAGACTGAAGCTTTCTTT. Translation: CASSIPQTEAFF.

The chain is built from TRBV18 and TRBJ1-5, with D maybe TRBD1 (5 bases). CDR1 is KGHSH and CDR2 is LQKENI in the germline V gene. This CDR3 is built from 14 residues. Trimming left V 3 bases short and J 7 bases short, with 13 bases between. The CDR3 DNA follows: TGTGCCAGCTCACCGGAGCAGGGAGGGCAGCCCCAGCATTTT. The encoded protein is CASSPEQGGQPQHF.

As concerns this clone: The same CDR3 is also encoded by other DNA sequences in this sample. V usage is TRBV24-1 and J usage is TRBJ2-2, with D possibly TRBD1 on 6 matching bases. CDR1 is KGHDR, CDR2 SFDVKD, per germline. The CDR3 has 15 residues. Trimming took off 4 bases at V and 1 base at J, with 9 bases between the two ends. Here the CDR3 reads CATSDPTGNTGELFF. As DNA, the CDR3 is TGTGCCACCAGTGACCCGACAGGGAACACCGGGGAGCTGTTTTTT.

J is TRBJ1-1 and V is TRBV6-1; tentatively, D is TRBD1 (6 bases). Germline CDR1 MNHNS, CDR2 SASEGT. V was pared by 2 bases and J by 3 bases, with 19 bases between. This CDR3 has 17 residues. CDR3 nucleotides: TGTGCCAGCAGTGAACTCCAGGGGTGGGGGGGAGACACTGAAGCTTTCTTT. Protein: CASSELQGWGGDTEAFF.

This clone was counted once. This chain links TRBV6-4 with TRBJ2-2, with D maybe TRBD1 (6 bases). The CDR3 is 14 residues long. V lost 4 bases and J lost 4, with 10 bases in between. CDR1 is MRHNA and CDR2 is SNTAGT in the germline V gene. CDR3 nucleotides: TGTGCCAGCAGTGTACAGGGTGCCACCGGGGAGCTGTTTTTT. As protein: CASSVQGATGELFF.

The chain is built from TRBV3-1 (or the pseudogene TRBV3-2) and TRBJ2-3, with 7 bases identical to TRBD2. The germline gives CDR1 LGHDT, CDR2 YNNKEL (reference sequence). V lost 1 base, J lost 0 bases, and 4 bases stayed unmatched. The CDR3 runs to 16 residues. The CDR3, as DNA: TGTGCCAGCAGCCAAGTGGGTAGCGGGAGCACAGATACGCAGTATTTT. Its protein is CASSQVGSGSTDTQYF.

The chain carries TRBV9 and TRBJ1-2; 10 bases are shared with TRBD1. This CDR3 has 14 amino acids. CDR1 and CDR2 from the germline V gene are SGDLS and YYNGEE. With V trimmed by 0 bases and J by 6 bases, 2 bases remained unmatched. CDR3 bases: TGTGCCAGCAGCGTAGACGGGACAGGGGATGGCTACACCTTC. It specifies CASSVDGTGDGYTF.

The rearrangement joins TRBV6-5 to TRBJ2-2; perhaps TRBD1 as D (5 bases). This CDR3 spans 14 amino acids. V lost 10 bases to trimming and J lost 4 bases, with 16 bases between them. Germline values: CDR1 MNHEY, CDR2 SVGAGI. The CDR3 nucleotides are TGTGCCACCAGAGGTATAAGGGGCACCGGGGAGCTGTTTTTT. Translation gives CATRGIRGTGELFF.

The rearrangement links TRBV11-2 to TRBJ1-1, with TRBD1 matching 11 bases. The CDR3 spans 17 residues. V lost 3 bases and J lost 3; bases outside the gene matches: 9. Per the germline V gene, CDR1 is SGHAT and CDR2 is FQNNGV. The CDR3 loop is CASSFGQGAGRYTEAFF. As DNA, the CDR3 is TGTGCCAGCAGCTTCGGACAGGGGGCGGGTAGGTACACTGAAGCTTTCTTT.

This clone has a single count. Other DNA sequences in the sample encode the same CDR3. The chain joins TRBV28 to TRBJ1-2; 9 bases line up with TRBD1. The trim removed 5 bases at V and 6 bases at J, leaving 4 bases unmatched. CDR1 MDHEN and CDR2 SYDVKM come from the germline V gene. This CDR3 has 13 amino acids. The CDR3 sequence: CASSPRDRDGYTF. DNA of the CDR3: TGTGCCAGCAGTCCACGGGACAGGGATGGCTACACCTTC.

The chain uses TRBV28 and TRBJ1-1; possible D gene TRBD1, 5 bases. V lost 2 bases and J lost 0, with 13 bases in between. The CDR3 covers 16 residues. In germline, CDR1 is MDHEN, CDR2 SYDVKM. DNA of the CDR3: TGTGCCAGCAGTTTAGGGGCATTCGAGATGAACACTGAAGCTTTCTTT. Translation: CASSLGAFEMNTEAFF.

The CDR3 is CAWTGTGVNEKLFF. DNA of the CDR3: TGTGCCTGGACCGGGACAGGGGTTAATGAAAAACTGTTTTTT. V is TRBV30 and J is TRBJ1-4, with 10 bases that match TRBD1. This CDR3 region has 14 residues. In germline, CDR1 is GTSNPN, CDR2 SVGIG (reference sequence). Trimming at V came to 4 bases and at J to 4 bases, leaving 3 bases not matched to a gene.

V is TRBV2 and J is TRBJ1-1; TRBD1 might be the D (5 bases). Deletions cut 0 bases from V and 5 bases from J, with 19 bases between. CDR1 is SNHLY and CDR2 is FYNNEI in the germline V gene. The CDR3 extends over 17 amino acids. CDR3 coding DNA: TGTGCCAGCAGTGAAGCCGCCGGGGCAGTCGGGGGAACTGAAGCTTTCTTT. Amino acids: CASSEAAGAVGGTEAFF.

The chain carries TRBV9 and TRBJ2-1; 8 bases match TRBD2. CDR1 is SGDLS, CDR2 YYNGEE, per germline. The V segment lost 3 bases and the J segment 7 bases; nucleotides outside the gene matches: 6. This CDR3 has 14 residues. In DNA form, the CDR3 reads TGTGCCAGCAGCGGTAGCGGGGTTGGAAATGAGCAGTTCTTC. Encoded protein: CASSGSGVGNEQFF.

The rearrangement joins TRBV20-1 to TRBJ1-3, with D unclear. The germline CDR1 and CDR2 sequences are DFQATT and SNEGSKA (reference sequence). This CDR3 has 11 residues. Trimming left V 6 bases short and J 4 bases short, with 7 bases between. This chain's CDR3 is CSAASGNTIYF. CDR3 DNA sequence: TGCAGTGCAGCATCCGGAAACACCATATATTTT.

This chain uses TRBV12-5 with TRBJ1-6; D perhaps matches TRBD1 (6 bases). V was clipped by 8 bases and J by 7 bases, with 12 bases between them. Germline V gives CDR1 LGHNT, CDR2 FRNRAP. CDR3 length: 13 residues. The CDR3 sequence: CASSRQGNSPLHF. For the CDR3, the DNA is TGTGCTAGTAGCAGGCAGGGGAATTCACCCCTCCACTTT.

The chain carries TRBV11-3 and TRBJ2-3, with 9 nucleotides matching TRBD1. The CDR3 totals 17 residues. CDR1 SGHNT and CDR2 YENEEA come from the germline V gene. V shed 5 bases and J 6 bases; nucleotides not matched to a gene: 15. The CDR3 is CASSPTPGQGNLDTQYF. CDR3 bases: TGTGCCAGCAGCCCCACGCCGGGACAGGGAAATTTGGATACGCAGTATTTT.

This clone appeared a few times. V and J are TRBV5-1 and TRBJ1-2, with D perhaps TRBD1 (6 bases). This CDR3 is built from 16 residues. Germline CDR1 reads SGHRS; CDR2 reads YFSETQ. The V and J ends lost 0 bases and 8 bases respectively, with 20 bases between them. Here the CDR3 DNA reads TGCGCCAGCAGCTTGGCCGTAACAGGGAGCCCCCTAGGCTACACCTTC. It codes for CASSLAVTGSPLGYTF.

The chain links TRBV7-9 to TRBJ2-3; D gene unclear. Per germline, CDR1 SEHNR and CDR2 FQNEAQ (reference sequence). This CDR3 is 15 amino acids long. The V end was cut by 0 bases, the J end by 0 bases, with 7 bases between. The CDR3 nucleotides are TGTGCCAGCAGCTTAGCTGTTACTAGCACAGATACGCAGTATTTT. This translates into CASSLAVTSTDTQYF.

The chain carries TRBV7-2 and TRBJ2-1; D not resolved. Trimming removed 5 bases from V and 0 bases from J, with 11 bases in between. Looked up from germline, CDR1 is SGHTA and CDR2 is FQGNSA. The CDR3 length is 15 residues. The CDR3 sequence: CASSPTSLSYNEQFF. CDR3 sequence (DNA): TGTGCCAGCAGCCCAACTTCCCTCTCCTACAATGAGCAGTTCTTC. Full variable domain (remainder filled in from reference TRBV7-2 and TRBJ2-1): GAGVSQSPSNKVTEKGKDVELRCDPISGHTALYWYRQSLGQGLEFLIYFQGNSAPDKSGLPSDRFSAERTGGSVSTLTIQRTQQEDSAVYLCASSPTSLSYNEQFFGPGTRLTVL.

The J gene is TRBJ1-3, the V gene TRBV19; tentatively, D is TRBD1 (5 bases). This CDR3 is 18 amino acids long. The germline V and J ends were trimmed by 5 bases and 0 bases, with 20 bases remaining between them. Per germline, CDR1 LNHDA and CDR2 SQIVND (reference sequence). CDR3 coding DNA: TGTGCCAGTAGTCCCGGGGGACGGAGGATAAGCTCTGGAAACACCATATATTTT. Translation gives CASSPGGRRISSGNTIYF.

V gene TRBV10-3 combines with J gene TRBJ2-7; 7 nucleotides line up with TRBD1. Germline V CDR1 and CDR2: ENHRY, SYGVKD. V shed 6 bases, J shed 3 bases, and the junction held 11 bases outside the gene matches. The CDR3 consists of 15 residues. The CDR3 spells CAISDPTGMIYEQYV. Written as DNA, the CDR3 is TGTGCCATCAGCGACCCGACAGGGATGATCTACGAGCAGTACGTC.

The table lists this clone with a count of one. The gene calls are TRBV5-4 and TRBJ1-1; unclear D gene. This CDR3 comprises 12 residues. Per germline, CDR1 SGHNT and CDR2 YYREEE (reference sequence). Trimming shortened V by 4 bases and J by 9 bases, and 13 bases separated the two germline ends. The CDR3 bases are TGTGCCAGCAGCCCCCTCGGAGGTAAAGCTTTCTTT. It specifies CASSPLGGKAFF.

This chain uses TRBV28 with TRBJ1-2; D is possibly TRBD1 (5 bases). Germline V gene sequence: CDR1 MDHEN, CDR2 SYDVKM. The V end was cut by 3 bases, the J end by 6 bases, with 17 bases between. CDR3 size: 15 residues. In DNA, the CDR3 is TGTGCCAGCAGTTTGTGGCAGGGAAGGTGGGATGGCTACACCTTC. It translates to CASSLWQGRWDGYTF.